This T cell receptor beta chain is from a study of T cell repertoires in cytomegalovirus infection (dated by TCRdb to between 2018 and 2021). Study-wide context: Because public TCR beta signatures pointed to carriage of CMV infection together with the matching HLA type, the HLA type of each donor mattered for the analysis.

This clonotype has a handful of counts. Its antigen is not yet known. Base qualities are not recorded, but no much larger clone differs from it by a single base. The run used an Illumina HiSeq 1500. Through fastp at Q25 and MiXCR, TCRdb rebuilt clones from the public reads, retaining in-frame beta chains. Every entry covers one CDR3 protein and lists the most common genes and DNA from its rows. Present in this sample are more than 50,000 distinct CDR3 sequences, 33% of which were seen just once. The ten largest make up roughly 70% of the sample. The investigation overall reported the following: In both this cohort and an independent cohort of some 350 donors, the cumulative frequency of public TCR beta family members distinguished carriers of CMV infection plus the relevant HLA type. The ex vivo response was dominated by HLA-C-restricted CMV-specific TCR beta clonotypes, which also provided the single most frequent clonotype in two of eight donors.

The CDR3 has 15 amino acids, counting the end cysteine and phenylalanine. Only the CDR3 portion is preserved as DNA: 45 bases, with reading frame beginning at the first base. V was cut back by 2 bases and J by 0 bases, leaving a gap of 7 bases between them. Reading the germline V gene gives CDR1 MNHEY and CDR2 SVGEGT. This TCR was recovered from a human donor in good health (CMV status not recorded). Some clones in this sample may be carry-over from other donors' samples. Sequencing input: PBMCs, sequenced either directly or after in vitro stimulation (not recorded which). The chain links TRBV6-2 or TRBV6-3 with TRBJ2-2; the D segment cannot be called with confidence. The sequenced DNA is TGTGCCAGCAGTTACAGTGTTGCGAACACCGGGGAGCTGTTTTTT. Its product reads: CASSYSVANTGELFF.